The 26 T cell receptor beta chains below come from one sample, sequenced in a study of CD8 T cells in cerebrospinal fluid in Alzheimer's disease. TCRdb re-called the 10x single-cell sequencing reads and gives one entry per CDR3 protein, without DNA. The sample has about 1,400 distinct CDR3 sequences; the top ten hold just under 20%. The source material was cerebrospinal fluid. Receptors were obtained from a human donor with mild cognitive impairment.

The CDR3 spells CASSVEVVGELFF. The chain combines TRBV9 with TRBJ2-2. The CDR3 consists of 13 residues. Germline V lookup: CDR1 SGDLS, CDR2 YYNGEE.

Its frequency marks this clonotype as large. The chain employs TRBV20-1 and TRBJ1-3; the TCRdb D gene call, TRBD1, has no DNA to confirm it. CDR1 DFQATT and CDR2 SNEGSKA come from the germline V gene (reference sequence). The CDR3 is 16 amino acids. CDR3 region: CSAFGQGADAGNTIYF.

By frequency, this clonotype registers large (0.1 to 1%). The chain has TRBV4-2 and TRBJ2-1; TCRdb picks TRBD2, but there is no DNA to check that call. CDR3 size: 17 residues. CDR1 and CDR2 (germline): LGHNA, YNFKEQ. The CDR3 reads CASSQDVQRSAYNEQFF.

In terms of frequency, this clonotype is large. The rearrangement links TRBV29-1 to TRBJ2-2; TCRdb lists TRBD1, though no DNA is available to test this call. The CDR3 extends over 13 amino acids. Germline V lookup: CDR1 SQVTM, CDR2 ANQGSEA. The CDR3 is CSARGSGPGELFF.

The chain carries TRBV28 and TRBJ1-3. This CDR3 has 14 amino acids. Germline CDR1 is MDHEN and CDR2 is SYDVKM. The chain's CDR3 is CASRPRGSGNTIYF.

This sequence joins TRBV4-3 and TRBJ2-2; lacking DNA, the TRBD2 call made by TCRdb goes unchecked. The CDR3 has 18 amino acids. Germline CDR1 is LGHNA and CDR2 is YSLEER. The CDR3 loop reads CASSQGSAGGPPTGELFF.

This clonotype shows up as medium-sized by frequency. This chain's CDR3 is CASSFGVPGVEQYF. This chain links TRBV7-2 with TRBJ2-7; TCRdb lists TRBD1, though no DNA is available to test this call. The CDR3 consists of 14 residues. Germline-derived CDR1 and CDR2 are SGHTA and FQGNSA.

According to its frequency, this clonotype is medium-sized. J is TRBJ2-2 and V is TRBV7-3; TCRdb's D call of TRBD1 is untestable without DNA. CDR1 is SGHTA and CDR2 is FQGTGA in the germline V gene. The CDR3 extends over 15 amino acids. CDR3: CASSLLQGNTGELFF. The full variable domain, rest sourced from reference TRBV7-3 and TRBJ2-2, is GAGVSQTPSNKVTEKGKYVELRCDPISGHTALYWYRQSLGQGPEFLIYFQGTGAADDSGLPNDRFFAVRPEGSVSTLKIQRTERGDSAVYLCASSLLQGNTGELFFGEGSRLTVL.

The V and J genes are TRBV7-2 and TRBJ1-5. Germline-derived CDR1 and CDR2 are SGHTA and FQGNSA. This CDR3 is built from 16 residues. CDR3 loop: CASSSQSSYSNQPQHF.

By frequency, this clonotype registers medium-sized. The chain links TRBV7-9 to TRBJ2-3; the TCRdb D gene call, TRBD1, has no DNA to confirm it. Germline assignment: CDR1 SEHNR and CDR2 FQNEAQ (reference sequence). This CDR3 region has 16 residues. The CDR3 loop is CASSYYRGQSTDTQYF.

The genes are TRBV28 and TRBJ1-6. Germline loops: CDR1 MDHEN, CDR2 SYDVKM. This CDR3 is 15 amino acids long. The CDR3 reads CATGGVSSYNSPLHF.

In terms of frequency, this clonotype is medium-sized. The CDR3 loop reads CASSIGALSSYNEQFF. The rearrangement links TRBV19 to TRBJ2-1; TCRdb's assignment of TRBD1 cannot be checked, as there is no DNA. The CDR3 consists of 16 residues. Germline CDR1 LNHDA, CDR2 SQIVND (reference sequence).

Judged by frequency, this clonotype is medium-sized. The chain has TRBV4-1 and TRBJ1-5; no DNA is available, so the TRBD1 call from TCRdb remains unchecked. Germline V gives CDR1 MGHRA, CDR2 YSYEKL. The CDR3 loop spans 15 amino acids. This CDR3 is CASSQVTGSNQPQHF.

This clonotype is called medium-sized based on its frequency. This chain links TRBV6-6 with TRBJ1-4. The length of the CDR3 is 14 residues. The V gene's germline CDR1 is MNHNY and CDR2 SVGAGI (reference sequence). This chain's CDR3 is CASTTPATNEKLFF.

Its frequency marks this clonotype as large. The chain joins TRBV20-1 to TRBJ2-5; checking the TCRdb D call of TRBD1 is not possible without DNA. The CDR3 has 13 amino acids. CDR1 and CDR2 from the germline V gene are DFQATT and SNEGSKA (reference sequence). The CDR3 loop reads CSAPGTIQETQYF.

Its frequency marks this clonotype as medium-sized. The rearrangement uses TRBV15 and TRBJ1-2; the TCRdb call, TRBD1, lacks DNA for checking. CDR1 is LNHNV, CDR2 YYDKDF, per germline (reference sequence). The CDR3 contains 15 residues. CDR3 sequence reads: CATSSGTSTNYGYTF.

Measured by frequency, this clonotype is medium-sized. J is TRBJ2-1 and V is TRBV4-3. Germline V CDR1 and CDR2: LGHNA, YSLEER. CDR3 length: 13 amino acids. CDR3 in amino acids: CASSHTPMDEQFF.

The chain is built from TRBV27 and TRBJ1-5; TCRdb's assignment of TRBD1 cannot be checked, as there is no DNA. Germline CDR1 reads MNHEY; CDR2 reads SMNVEV (reference sequence). The CDR3 sequence is 14 residues long. The CDR3: CASSSDRGSQPQHF.

This chain uses TRBV2 with TRBJ2-1; lacking DNA, the TRBD2 call made by TCRdb goes unchecked. The CDR3 totals 15 residues. CDR1 SNHLY and CDR2 FYNNEI come from the germline V gene. Here the CDR3 reads CAFTGGLAGIDEQFF.

This clonotype is labeled medium-sized based on frequency. This chain joins TRBV7-9 and TRBJ2-2. The CDR3 is 12 residues long. The germline V gene encodes CDR1 SEHNR and CDR2 FQNEAQ (reference sequence). The CDR3 sequence: CASSFNSGELFF. Based on the CDR3 plus reference TRBV7-9 and TRBJ2-2, the full variable domain is DTGVSQNPRHKITKRGQNVTFRCDPISEHNRLYWYRQTLGQGPEFLTYFQNEAQLEKSRLLSDRFSAERPKGSFSTLEIQRTEQGDSAMYLCASSFNSGELFFGEGSRLTVL.

This clonotype shows up as medium-sized by frequency. V gene TRBV6-5 combines with J gene TRBJ1-2. This CDR3 has 16 residues. In germline, CDR1 is MNHEY, CDR2 SVGAGI. The CDR3 sequence is CASSYSYGGPADGYTF.

The rearrangement joins TRBV7-8 to TRBJ1-4; the TCRdb call, TRBD1, lacks DNA for checking. Germline CDR1 SGHVS, CDR2 FQNEAQ. CDR3 length: 18 amino acids. The CDR3 protein is CASSWRTGGVPLREKLFF.

The V and J genes are TRBV5-1 and TRBJ1-4; with no DNA, the TCRdb D assignment of TRBD1 cannot be verified. The CDR3 totals 16 residues. Germline loops: CDR1 SGHRS, CDR2 YFSETQ. CDR3 sequence: CASSPGRGGTNEKLFF.

The chain has TRBV6-6 and TRBJ2-2; TCRdb indicates TRBD1, and absent DNA this call remains unverified. The germline V gene encodes CDR1 MNHNY and CDR2 SVGAGI (reference sequence). This CDR3 comprises 21 residues. This CDR3 reads CASRVEDKGLRYERYTGELFF.

This clonotype shows up as medium-sized by frequency. The chain is built from TRBV28 and TRBJ2-2; TCRdb gives TRBD1 as the D gene, but with no DNA this cannot be confirmed. This CDR3 is built from 15 residues. Germline V lookup: CDR1 MDHEN, CDR2 SYDVKM. The CDR3 region is CASSSPGANTGELFF.

According to its frequency, this clonotype is medium-sized (0.01 to 0.1%). The V and J genes are TRBV4-1 and TRBJ1-1. The CDR3 covers 14 residues. Germline values: CDR1 MGHRA, CDR2 YSYEKL. The CDR3 region is CASSQVGGRDDAFF.